This T cell receptor beta chain was observed in a study of blood T cell repertoires in COVID-19. Repertoires were generated with immunoSEQ multiplex PCR, while TCRdb's copy carries only in-frame clones and drops some. Found here are roughly 120,000 clones, 88% of them singletons; the top ten hold approximately 3.4%. From germline, CDR1 is SGHRS and CDR2 YFSETQ. V was clipped by 3 bases and J by 7 bases; unmatched bases: 8. The CDR3 spans 15 residues. The sequence derives from a woman between 50 and 59 years old with acute or convalescent COVID-19. J is TRBJ1-4 and V is TRBV5-1; 8 bases agree with TRBD1. Sequencing used peripheral blood. The CDR3 DNA sequence: TGCGCCAGCAGCTCGGACGGACAGGGCCGTGAAAAACTGTTTTTT. It encodes CASSSDGQGREKLFF.